The rows below give T cell receptor beta chains drawn from one sample of a study of shared clonotypes between healthy human individuals. The data were produced by immunoSEQ multiplex PCR, yet TCRdb's version contains in-frame clones alone and is incomplete. The sample yields about 2.2 million clones, about 94% seen once. The sample comprised naive CD8+ T cells from PBMCs. The source is a man aged 18 to 30 in good health. Some clones in this sample may be carry-over from other donors' samples. Each CDR3 is given with its conserved first and last residue. Fields, in order: CDR3 DNA, CDR3 protein, V gene, clone size, D gene, J gene. The D gene is left open where the match is weak. Clone size appears in some rows only: once, few, many, or a class for an expanded clone.

CDR3nt: TGTGCCAGCAGCTTAGATGGGTGGTTAATCAACGAGCAGTACTTC
CDR3aa: CASSLDGWLINEQYF
v_gene: TRBV13
abundance: -
d_gene: -
j_gene: TRBJ2-7

CDR3nt: TGTGCCAGCGACGGAACAGTGAACACTGAAGCTTTCTTT
CDR3aa: CASDGTVNTEAFF
v_gene: TRBV6-1
abundance: few
d_gene: -
j_gene: TRBJ1-1

CDR3nt: TGTGCCAGCAGTCTTGGACAGCTTCCGTGGTTCTTC
CDR3aa: CASSLGQLPWFF
v_gene: TRBV27
abundance: once
d_gene: -
j_gene: TRBJ2-1

CDR3nt: TGTGCCAGCAGCTTAGCCAGGAGCTCCTACAATGAGCAGTTCTTC
CDR3aa: CASSLARSSYNEQFF
v_gene: TRBV7-7
abundance: -
d_gene: -
j_gene: TRBJ2-1

CDR3nt: TGTGCCAGCAGCCGGGACAGCCTCTCTGGGGCCAACGTCCTGACTTTC
CDR3aa: CASSRDSLSGANVLTF
v_gene: TRBV28
abundance: -
d_gene: TRBD1
j_gene: TRBJ2-6

CDR3nt: TGTGCCAGCAGCCAAGGGAGGGGCCAGGAAGCTTTCTTT
CDR3aa: CASSQGRGQEAFF
v_gene: TRBV14
abundance: -
d_gene: -
j_gene: TRBJ1-1

CDR3nt: TGTGCCAGCAGCTTAGAACTCAGGAAGACCCAGTACTTC
CDR3aa: CASSLELRKTQYF
v_gene: TRBV7-7
abundance: -
d_gene: -
j_gene: TRBJ2-5

CDR3nt: TGCGCCAGCAGCTTGGGTGGACCTAACTATGGCTACACCTTC
CDR3aa: CASSLGGPNYGYTF
v_gene: TRBV5-1
abundance: -
d_gene: -
j_gene: TRBJ1-2

CDR3nt: TGTGCCAGCAGCTTAGACCCGGGACAGGTGAACACTGAAGCTTTCTTT
CDR3aa: CASSLDPGQVNTEAFF
v_gene: TRBV11-2
abundance: -
d_gene: TRBD1
j_gene: TRBJ1-1

CDR3nt: TGCGCCAGCAGCCAAGGTACGGGTCCAGCATACGAGCAGTACTTC
CDR3aa: CASSQGTGPAYEQYF
v_gene: TRBV4-3
abundance: once
d_gene: -
j_gene: TRBJ2-7

CDR3nt: TGTGCCAGCAGCTTGATCCTCGGAGGACACAATGAGCAGTTCTTC
CDR3aa: CASSLILGGHNEQFF
v_gene: TRBV27
abundance: -
d_gene: -
j_gene: TRBJ2-1

CDR3nt: TGCGCCAGCAGCTTGGACGGGACTTTTGAAGAGACCCAGTACTTC
CDR3aa: CASSLDGTFEETQYF
v_gene: TRBV5-1
abundance: -
d_gene: -
j_gene: TRBJ2-5

CDR3nt: TGTGCCACCAGCAGCCACAGGGGGCGGATCAATGGCTACACCTTC
CDR3aa: CATSSHRGRINGYTF
v_gene: TRBV15
abundance: -
d_gene: TRBD1
j_gene: TRBJ1-2

CDR3nt: TGTGCCAGCAGTTACTACAGGGGGAATGAGCAGTTCTTC
CDR3aa: CASSYYRGNEQFF
v_gene: TRBV6-5
abundance: -
d_gene: TRBD1
j_gene: TRBJ2-1

CDR3nt: TGCAGTGCGAACTACGAGCAGTACTTC
CDR3aa: CSANYEQYF
v_gene: TRBV20-1
abundance: -
d_gene: -
j_gene: TRBJ2-7

CDR3nt: TGTGCCAGCAGTCCGTTCCCCCGAGCTTTCTTT
CDR3aa: CASSPFPRAFF
v_gene: TRBV6-1
abundance: -
d_gene: -
j_gene: TRBJ1-1

CDR3nt: TGTGCCAGCAGCCAAAGCGGGACGTACAATGAGCAGTTCTTC
CDR3aa: CASSQSGTYNEQFF
v_gene: TRBV16
abundance: -
d_gene: TRBD2
j_gene: TRBJ2-1

CDR3nt: TGTGCCAGCAGCCCGAGGGCCGGGAGTATATACGAGCAGTACTTC
CDR3aa: CASSPRAGSIYEQYF
v_gene: TRBV11-2
abundance: -
d_gene: -
j_gene: TRBJ2-7

CDR3nt: TGCAGCGTTTTGGCCGTGGGGGTCTATGGCTACACCTTC
CDR3aa: CSVLAVGVYGYTF
v_gene: TRBV29-1
abundance: -
d_gene: -
j_gene: TRBJ1-2

CDR3nt: TGTGCCGTGGCCGATGTCGAAGCCGGGAGCGATGAGCAGTTCTTC
CDR3aa: CAVADVEAGSDEQFF
v_gene: TRBV19
abundance: -
d_gene: -
j_gene: TRBJ2-1

CDR3nt: TGTGCCAGCAGTTCGTATGGGTTCACCGGGGAGCTGTTTTTT
CDR3aa: CASSSYGFTGELFF
v_gene: TRBV28
abundance: -
d_gene: -
j_gene: TRBJ2-2

CDR3nt: TGTGCCAGCAGTTCCTGGGGCACTGAAGCTTTCTTT
CDR3aa: CASSSWGTEAFF
v_gene: TRBV27
abundance: -
d_gene: -
j_gene: TRBJ1-1

CDR3nt: TGTGCCACCAGCAGAGATATGCAAGGCGAGCAGTACTTC
CDR3aa: CATSRDMQGEQYF
v_gene: TRBV15
abundance: once
d_gene: -
j_gene: TRBJ2-7

CDR3nt: TGTGCCAGCAGTAAGTCCCAGGGGGCAGCTGAAGCTTTCTTT
CDR3aa: CASSKSQGAAEAFF
v_gene: TRBV6-5
abundance: -
d_gene: TRBD1
j_gene: TRBJ1-1

CDR3nt: TGTGCCAGCAGTAAAATAACTCGACTCACCTACAATGAGCAGTTCTTC
CDR3aa: CASSKITRLTYNEQFF
v_gene: TRBV27
abundance: -
d_gene: -
j_gene: TRBJ2-1

CDR3nt: TGTGCCTGGGGTCTGGACAGGGGGCGCCGTGAGACCCAGTACTTC
CDR3aa: CAWGLDRGRRETQYF
v_gene: TRBV30
abundance: -
d_gene: TRBD1
j_gene: TRBJ2-5

CDR3nt: TGTGCCAGCAGCTTAGAAATGAACGAGCAGTACTTC
CDR3aa: CASSLEMNEQYF
v_gene: TRBV7-9
abundance: -
d_gene: -
j_gene: TRBJ2-7

CDR3nt: TGTGCCAGCAGCCCAGGGGGCTCTAGCAATCAGCCCCAGCATTTT
CDR3aa: CASSPGGSSNQPQHF
v_gene: TRBV7-8
abundance: once
d_gene: TRBD1
j_gene: TRBJ1-5

CDR3nt: TGTGCCAGCAGCCACCGGGACGGGCTTTACAATGAGCAGTTCTTC
CDR3aa: CASSHRDGLYNEQFF
v_gene: TRBV4-2
abundance: -
d_gene: -
j_gene: TRBJ2-1

CDR3nt: TGTGCCAGCCGAGGCAGCCGCTCCTACAATGAGCAGTTCTTC
CDR3aa: CASRGSRSYNEQFF
v_gene: TRBV6-5
abundance: -
d_gene: -
j_gene: TRBJ2-1

CDR3nt: TGCGCCAGCAGCTTCTCGGGGGTCTACGAGCAGTACTTC
CDR3aa: CASSFSGVYEQYF
v_gene: TRBV5-1
abundance: -
d_gene: -
j_gene: TRBJ2-7

CDR3nt: TGTGCCAGCAGCCAAGCCGCGGGAAAGAACACTGAAGCTTTCTTT
CDR3aa: CASSQAAGKNTEAFF
v_gene: TRBV4-2
abundance: few
d_gene: -
j_gene: TRBJ1-1